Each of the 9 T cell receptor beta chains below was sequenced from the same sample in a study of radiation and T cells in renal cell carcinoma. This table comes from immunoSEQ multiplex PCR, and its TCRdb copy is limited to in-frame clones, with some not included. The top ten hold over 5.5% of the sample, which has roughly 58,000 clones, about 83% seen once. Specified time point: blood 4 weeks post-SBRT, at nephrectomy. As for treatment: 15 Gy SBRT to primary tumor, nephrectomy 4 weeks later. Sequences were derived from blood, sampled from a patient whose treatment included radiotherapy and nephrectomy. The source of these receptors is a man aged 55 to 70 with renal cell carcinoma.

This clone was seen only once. The CDR3 is CASSLGGSTNYGYTF. CDR3 coding DNA: TGCGCCAGCAGCTTGGGGGGGTCAACTAACTATGGCTACACCTTC. This chain links TRBV5-1 with TRBJ1-2, with D perhaps matching TRBD1 (5 bases). The CDR3 has 15 residues. V lost 0 bases, J lost 0 bases, and 9 bases lay in between. Germline V gene sequence: CDR1 SGHRS, CDR2 YFSETQ. Full variable domain (missing parts from reference TRBV5-1 and TRBJ1-2): KAGVTQTPRYLIKTRGQQVTLSCSPISGHRSVSWYQQTPGQGLQFLFEYFSETQRNKGNFPGRFSGRQFSNSRSEMNVSTLELGDSALYLCASSLGGSTNYGYTFGSGTRLTVV.

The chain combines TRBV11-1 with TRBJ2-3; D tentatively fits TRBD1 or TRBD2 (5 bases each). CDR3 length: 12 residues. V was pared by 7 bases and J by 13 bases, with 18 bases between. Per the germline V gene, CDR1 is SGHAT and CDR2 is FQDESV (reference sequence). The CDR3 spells CASTENGASEYF. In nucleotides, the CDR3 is TGTGCCAGCACCGAAAACGGGGCGTCCGAGTATTTT.

The CDR3 DNA follows: TGTGCCAGCATGAAGGGAAGGGGATCGCAGTATTTT. This translates into CASMKGRGSQYF. The V gene is TRBV5-6, the J gene TRBJ2-3, with D possibly TRBD1 on 5 matching bases. Trimming left V 6 bases short and J 10 bases short, with 15 bases between. Per the germline V gene, CDR1 is SGHDT and CDR2 is YYEEEE. This CDR3 has 12 residues.

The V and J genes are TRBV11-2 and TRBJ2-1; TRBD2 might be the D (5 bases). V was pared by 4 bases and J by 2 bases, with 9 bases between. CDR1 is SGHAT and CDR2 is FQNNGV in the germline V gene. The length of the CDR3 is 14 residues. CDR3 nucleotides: TGTGCCAGCAGCTCCGTAGCGACCTACAATGAGCAGTTCTTC. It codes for CASSSVATYNEQFF.

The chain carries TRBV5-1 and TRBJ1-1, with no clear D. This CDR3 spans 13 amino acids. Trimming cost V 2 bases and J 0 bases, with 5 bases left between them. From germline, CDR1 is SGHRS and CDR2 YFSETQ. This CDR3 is CASSFHLNTEAFF. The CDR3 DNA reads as TGCGCCAGCAGCTTCCACTTGAACACTGAAGCTTTCTTT.

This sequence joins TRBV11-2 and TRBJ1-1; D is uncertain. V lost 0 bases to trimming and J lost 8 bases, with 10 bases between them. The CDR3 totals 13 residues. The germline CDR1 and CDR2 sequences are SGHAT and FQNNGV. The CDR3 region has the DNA TGTGCCAGCAGCTTAGATCATGTGGTCGAAGCTTTCTTT. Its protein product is CASSLDHVVEAFF. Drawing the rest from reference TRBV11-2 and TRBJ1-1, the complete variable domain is EAGVAQSPRYKIIEKRQSVAFWCNPISGHATLYWYQQILGQGPKLLIQFQNNGVVDDSQLPKDRFSAERLKGVDSTLKIQPAKLEDSAVYLCASSLDHVVEAFFGQGTRLTVV.

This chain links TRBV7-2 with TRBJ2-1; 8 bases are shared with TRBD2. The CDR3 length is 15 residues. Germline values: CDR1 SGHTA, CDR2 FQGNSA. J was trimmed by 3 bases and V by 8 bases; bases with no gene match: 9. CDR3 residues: CASAQSAGGYNEQFF. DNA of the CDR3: TGTGCCAGCGCACAATCGGCGGGGGGCTACAATGAGCAGTTCTTC.

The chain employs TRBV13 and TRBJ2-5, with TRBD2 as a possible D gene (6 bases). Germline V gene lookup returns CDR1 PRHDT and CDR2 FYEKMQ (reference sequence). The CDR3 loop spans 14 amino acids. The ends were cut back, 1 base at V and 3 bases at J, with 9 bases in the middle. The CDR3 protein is CASSLVEREETQYF. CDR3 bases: TGTGCCAGCAGCTTAGTTGAGCGGGAAGAGACCCAGTACTTC.

Here the CDR3 DNA reads TGTGCCAGCAGCTTAGGTACGGGCGGTCCCTGGGAGACCCAGTACTTC. It specifies CASSLGTGGPWETQYF. This chain uses TRBV11-2 with TRBJ2-5; no reliable D call. The V and J ends lost 1 base and 5 bases respectively, with 17 bases between them. CDR1 is SGHAT, CDR2 FQNNGV, per germline. The CDR3 runs 16 residues.